This T cell receptor (beta chain) is drawn from a study of response to subunit inactivated influenza vaccine. The study's findings and limits: The authors offered the suggestion that each seasonal influenza vaccination recruits few new T cells.

The V segment lost 4 bases and the J segment 2 bases; nucleotides outside the gene matches: 3. Germline CDR1 reads MDHEN; CDR2 reads SYDVKM. The CDR3 covers 16 residues. Via MiXCR, TCRdb re-called the RT-PCR reads, giving one row per CDR3 protein. The sample lists hundreds of thousands of distinct CDR3 sequences, approximately 13% occurring once. With regard to this clonotype: Its antigen is as yet unknown.

V gene TRBV28 combines with J gene TRBJ2-7; TRBD2 aligns across 15 bases. The sequence came from a man aged 45-65 years who received an inactivated influenza vaccine. The specimen comprised PBMCs from blood, sampled 14 to 15 days before vaccination. CDR3 amino acids: CASSWTSGGATYEQYF. The DNA of the CDR3 is TGTGCCAGCAGTTGGACTAGCGGGGGGGCTACCTACGAGCAGTACTTC.